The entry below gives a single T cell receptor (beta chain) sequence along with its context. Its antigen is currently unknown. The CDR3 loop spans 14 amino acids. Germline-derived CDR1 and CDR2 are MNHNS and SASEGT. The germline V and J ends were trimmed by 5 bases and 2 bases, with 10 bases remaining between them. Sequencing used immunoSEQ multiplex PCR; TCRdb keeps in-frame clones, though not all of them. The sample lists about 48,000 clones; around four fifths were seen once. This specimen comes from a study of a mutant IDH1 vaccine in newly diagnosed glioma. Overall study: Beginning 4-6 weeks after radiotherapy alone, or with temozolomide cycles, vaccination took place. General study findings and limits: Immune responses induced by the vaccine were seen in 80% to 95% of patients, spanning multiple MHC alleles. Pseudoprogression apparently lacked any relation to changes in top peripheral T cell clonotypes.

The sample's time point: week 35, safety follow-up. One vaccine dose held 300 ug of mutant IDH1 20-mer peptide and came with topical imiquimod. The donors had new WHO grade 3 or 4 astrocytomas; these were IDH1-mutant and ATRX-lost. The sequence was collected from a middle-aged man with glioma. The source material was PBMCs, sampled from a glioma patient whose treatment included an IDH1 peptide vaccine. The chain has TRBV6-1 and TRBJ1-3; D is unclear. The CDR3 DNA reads TGTGCCAGCAGTCCAAATGGAGCTGGAAACACCATATATTTT. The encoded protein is CASSPNGAGNTIYF.